Below, 31 T cell receptor beta chains from the same sample are listed, as sequenced in a study of shared clonotypes between healthy human individuals. Naive CD8 populations comprised CD45RO-negative cells positively selected for CCR7, excluding terminally differentiated effector memory CD45RA+ cells. Generated by immunoSEQ multiplex PCR, the TCRdb table keeps only in-frame clones and is missing some. The table has around 2,100,000 clones, about 95% seen once; the top ten hold 1% to 1.5%. Sequencing was done on a sample of naive CD8+ T cells sorted from blood. The receptors were gathered from a man aged 18-30 years in good health.

This clone has a handful of counts. The sample holds other DNA sequences that translate to the same CDR3. The chain's CDR3 is CASSEGGGYTF. The CDR3 DNA sequence: TGTGCCAGCAGTGAGGGGGGAGGCTACACCTTC. V gene TRBV2 combines with J gene TRBJ1-2, with D perhaps matching TRBD1 (5 bases). The germline gives CDR1 SNHLY, CDR2 FYNNEI. CDR3 length equals 11 residues. Trimming pared 3 bases from V and 8 bases from J, leaving 7 bases between.

V and J are TRBV7-2 and TRBJ2-7, with TRBD1 as a possible D gene (5 bases). The CDR3 sequence is 14 residues long. V was cut by 5 bases and J by 7 bases, with 18 bases left in between. Per germline, CDR1 SGHTA and CDR2 FQGNSA. The CDR3 sequence is CASSLGAGRWEQYF. CDR3 DNA sequence: TGTGCCAGCAGCCTAGGGGCAGGTCGATGGGAGCAGTACTTC.

On this clone itself: Distinct nucleotide sequences in the sample also encode this CDR3. The chain combines TRBV27 with TRBJ2-7; D not resolved. Per the germline V gene, CDR1 is MNHEY and CDR2 is SMNVEV (reference sequence). V was cut by 2 bases and J by 0 bases, with 8 bases left in between. The CDR3 length is 14 residues. The DNA of the CDR3 is TGTGCCAGCAGTTTAACCGGTAGCTCCTACGAGCAGTACTTC. It specifies CASSLTGSSYEQYF.

This sequence joins TRBV4-1 and TRBJ2-7, with D tentatively TRBD1 (5 bases). CDR3 length: 15 amino acids. Looked up from germline, CDR1 is MGHRA and CDR2 is YSYEKL. The V and J ends lost 0 bases and 0 bases respectively, with 9 bases between them. CDR3 in DNA: TGCGCCAGCAGCCAAGAGGGGCACGGCTCCTACGAGCAGTACTTC. It encodes CASSQEGHGSYEQYF.

The chain carries TRBV5-6 and TRBJ2-1, with D uncertain. Germline values: CDR1 SGHDT, CDR2 YYEEEE. The CDR3 contains 12 residues. V was pared by 0 bases and J by 6 bases, with 4 bases between. CDR3 sequence: CASSLAVNEQFF. As DNA, the CDR3 is TGTGCCAGCAGCTTGGCCGTCAATGAGCAGTTCTTC.

This chain uses TRBV4-3 with TRBJ2-1; D is unresolved. This CDR3 region has 15 residues. Germline V gene data show CDR1 as LGHNA and CDR2 as YSLEER. The ends were cut back, 5 bases at V and 7 bases at J, with 18 bases in the middle. The CDR3: CASSVLLSTENEQFF. The CDR3, as DNA: TGCGCCAGCAGCGTGTTGCTATCCACGGAGAATGAGCAGTTCTTC.

The chain is built from TRBV27 and TRBJ2-7; 10 bases map to TRBD1. The CDR3 runs to 14 residues. Germline CDR1 is MNHEY and CDR2 is SMNVEV (reference sequence). Losses at the gene ends were 6 bases for V and 5 bases for J; bases not matched to a gene: 7. The CDR3 loop reads CASRGQGKVNEQYF. CDR3 bases: TGTGCCAGCAGGGGACAGGGGAAAGTTAACGAGCAGTACTTC.

The CDR3 reads CASRSWETGGDYGYTF. In nucleotides, the CDR3 is TGTGCCAGCAGGTCGTGGGAGACAGGGGGCGACTATGGCTACACCTTC. The chain combines TRBV5-4 with TRBJ1-2; 10 bases agree with TRBD1. The germline V gene encodes CDR1 SGHNT and CDR2 YYREEE (reference sequence). Germline trimming cut 5 bases from V and 3 bases from J; bases unmatched to any gene: 10. The length of the CDR3 is 16 residues.

The V and J genes are TRBV11-2 and TRBJ2-7; D might be TRBD1 (5 bases). Trimming removed 0 bases from V and 4 bases from J, with 13 bases in between. CDR1 and CDR2 (germline): SGHAT, FQNNGV. The CDR3 is 15 residues long. CDR3 DNA: TGTGCCAGCAGCTTAGATAGTGGGGCCCTTTACGAGCAGTACTTC. This gives the protein CASSLDSGALYEQYF.

The chain is built from TRBV6-6 and TRBJ1-2; D is possibly TRBD1 (6 bases). Germline V CDR1 and CDR2: MNHNY, SVGAGI (reference sequence). This CDR3 is built from 15 residues. V dropped 5 bases and J dropped 0 bases, with 13 bases sitting between them. CDR3 amino acids: CASSPQTGANYGYTF. The DNA of the CDR3 is TGTGCCAGCAGTCCCCAGACAGGTGCTAACTATGGCTACACCTTC.

The chain links TRBV7-9 to TRBJ2-7, with D possibly being TRBD1 (6 bases). V gave up 0 bases and J gave up 2 bases, with 11 bases separating them. The germline V gene has CDR1 SEHNR and CDR2 FQNEAQ (reference sequence). The CDR3 totals 15 residues. DNA for the CDR3: TGTGCCAGCAGCTTAGCGACAGGTGGGGCCTACGAGCAGTACTTC. This translates into CASSLATGGAYEQYF.

Regarding this clone: This CDR3 is also generated by other DNA sequences in the sample. The chain carries TRBV11-2 and TRBJ2-5; D gene uncertain. CDR1 SGHAT and CDR2 FQNNGV come from the germline V gene. The CDR3 is made up of 13 amino acids. The V end was cut by 1 base, the J end by 4 bases, with 7 bases between. The CDR3 spells CASSLVGLETQYF. The CDR3 DNA reads as TGTGCCAGCAGCTTAGTGGGGTTAGAGACCCAGTACTTC.

This clone was counted a few times. Other DNA variants within this sample encode the same CDR3. This chain joins TRBV4-1 and TRBJ1-3; no reliable D call. CDR1 and CDR2 from the germline V gene are MGHRA and YSYEKL. The CDR3 is 15 residues long. Trimming pared 0 bases from V and 0 bases from J, leaving 6 bases between. The CDR3 sequence: CASSQDPPSGNTIYF. Here the CDR3 DNA reads TGCGCCAGCAGCCAAGACCCACCCTCTGGAAACACCATATATTTT.

The rearrangement links TRBV4-3 to TRBJ1-5; possibly TRBD1 for D (6 bases). V dropped 0 bases and J dropped 7 bases, with 13 bases sitting between them. The CDR3 has 15 residues. The V gene's germline CDR1 is LGHNA and CDR2 YSLEER. DNA for the CDR3: TGCGCCAGCAGCCAAGATTACGGGGGGCTCCAGCCCCAGCATTTT. Encoded protein: CASSQDYGGLQPQHF.

The chain carries TRBV11-2 and TRBJ2-7; unclear D gene. CDR1 SGHAT and CDR2 FQNNGV come from the germline V gene. V lost 5 bases and J 1 base, leaving 9 bases between the germline ends. This CDR3 contains 13 residues. This CDR3 is CASSGQPSYEQYF. CDR3 in DNA: TGTGCCAGCAGCGGGCAGCCTTCCTACGAGCAGTACTTC.

A remark on this clone: Its ends do not fully match the called genes, so a read error is possible. J is TRBJ2-2 and V is TRBV5-1; D ambiguous. The CDR3 sequence is 17 residues long. Germline V lookup: CDR1 SGHRS, CDR2 YFSETQ. The chain's CDR3 is CASSLVPDGRNAGELFF. Here the CDR3 DNA reads TGCGCCAGCAGCTTGGTACCCGACGGTCGGAACGCCGGGGAGCTGTTTTTT.

The chain employs TRBV9 and TRBJ1-1; D gene unclear. V was pared by 3 bases and J by 2 bases, with 14 bases between. The CDR3 consists of 15 residues. Germline CDR1 is SGDLS and CDR2 is YYNGEE. The CDR3 DNA sequence: TGTGCCAGCAGCGCAACCATTGTTGGAAACACTGAAGCTTTCTTT. Amino acids: CASSATIVGNTEAFF.

The chain uses TRBV7-8 and TRBJ2-2; D gene uncertain. The V gene's germline CDR1 is SGHVS and CDR2 FQNEAQ. This CDR3 has 16 residues. V gave up 1 base and J gave up 6 bases, with 15 bases separating them. CDR3 sequence: CASSLDETPTSGELFF. In nucleotides, the CDR3 is TGTGCCAGCAGCTTAGACGAGACTCCAACCTCCGGGGAGCTGTTTTTT.

The J gene is TRBJ2-5, the V gene TRBV19; 13 bases line up with TRBD2. The CDR3 loop spans 18 amino acids. After removal of 6 bases from V and 2 bases from J, the junction contained 12 bases not matched to a gene. CDR1 is LNHDA, CDR2 SQIVND, per germline (reference sequence). CDR3: CASRTTSGRALGQETQYF. CDR3 DNA sequence: TGTGCCAGTAGAACTACTAGCGGGAGGGCCTTGGGACAAGAGACCCAGTACTTC. The complete variable domain, with remaining parts taken from reference TRBV19 and TRBJ2-5, reads DGGITQSPKYLFRKEGQNVTLSCEQNLNHDAMYWYRQDPGQGLRLIYYSQIVNDFQKGDIAEGYSVSREKKESFPLTVTSAQKNPTAFYLCASRTTSGRALGQETQYFGPGTRLLVL.

The gene calls are TRBV4-2 and TRBJ2-2; D is undetermined. CDR3 length: 15 amino acids. The germline V and J ends were trimmed by 0 bases and 7 bases, with 12 bases remaining between them. The V gene's germline CDR1 is LGHNA and CDR2 YNFKEQ. The CDR3 bases are TGTGCCAGCAGCCAAGAATTGGACCTCGGCGGGGAGCTGTTTTTT. Translation: CASSQELDLGGELFF.

This rearrangement joins TRBV2 to TRBJ2-7; TRBD2 is a possible D gene (5 bases). With 8 bases removed from V and 4 bases from J, the gap between germline ends came to 12 bases. CDR1 and CDR2 (germline): SNHLY, FYNNEI. CDR3 length: 12 amino acids. The CDR3 is CASSGIDYEQYF. The DNA of the CDR3 is TGTGCCAGCTCCGGGATTGATTACGAGCAGTACTTC.

On this clone itself: The sample contains more than one DNA sequence encoding this CDR3. The chain couples TRBV27 to TRBJ2-5; 7 bases are a match to TRBD1. CDR3 length: 11 residues. Germline assignment: CDR1 MNHEY and CDR2 SMNVEV (reference sequence). Trimming took 6 bases from V and 5 from J; bases not matched to a gene: 0. CDR3: CASRTGETQYF. Here the CDR3 DNA reads TGTGCCAGCAGGACAGGGGAGACCCAGTACTTC.

V and J are TRBV7-8 and TRBJ2-5; D is unresolved. The V end was cut by 1 base, the J end by 5 bases, with 14 bases between. Germline V gene lookup returns CDR1 SGHVS and CDR2 FQNEAQ. The CDR3 extends over 15 amino acids. The CDR3: CASSLVLGMMETQYF. The DNA of the CDR3 is TGTGCCAGCAGCTTAGTTTTGGGGATGATGGAGACCCAGTACTTC.

The V call is TRBV6-5, the J call TRBJ1-1; D is unclear. Germline CDR1 is MNHEY and CDR2 is SVGAGI. The V and J ends lost 4 bases and 4 bases respectively, with 4 bases between them. The CDR3 has 11 amino acids. The DNA of the CDR3 is TGTGCCAGCAGTTTAAGCACTGAAGCTTTCTTT. Its protein is CASSLSTEAFF.

The chain has TRBV29-1 and TRBJ2-1; 14 bases agree with TRBD2. The CDR3 loop spans 14 amino acids. J gave up 9 bases and V 6 bases, and 7 bases lay outside the gene matches. Germline V gene lookup returns CDR1 SQVTM and CDR2 ANQGSEA. The CDR3 region is CSVSGLAGVVEQFF. In DNA form, the CDR3 reads TGCAGCGTATCGGGACTAGCGGGAGTTGTTGAGCAGTTCTTC.

The chain recombines TRBV19 with TRBJ1-5; 9 nucleotides match TRBD1. The V gene end was trimmed by 5 bases and the J gene end by 2 bases; junction bases not matched to a gene: 4. Germline V CDR1 and CDR2: LNHDA, SQIVND (reference sequence). This CDR3 is 15 amino acids long. The CDR3 sequence: CASSGTGHGNQPQHF. The CDR3 bases are TGTGCCAGTAGTGGGACAGGGCACGGCAATCAGCCCCAGCATTTT.

The table lists this clone with a count of one. The chain is built from TRBV30 and TRBJ2-1; 9 bases map to TRBD2. This CDR3 comprises 15 residues. The V gene's germline CDR1 is GTSNPN and CDR2 SVGIG (reference sequence). Losses at the gene ends were 2 bases for V and 6 bases for J; bases not matched to a gene: 8. CDR3 region: CAWSTREGGFNEQFF. Written as DNA, the CDR3 is TGTGCCTGGAGTACGCGGGAGGGGGGATTCAATGAGCAGTTCTTC.

The chain couples TRBV7-8 to TRBJ2-7, with TRBD2 matching 9 bases. The germline gives CDR1 SGHVS, CDR2 FQNEAQ. The CDR3 consists of 16 residues. The V segment lost 1 base and the J segment 0 bases; nucleotides outside the gene matches: 4. The CDR3 loop reads CASSLEISGSSYEQYF. The CDR3 DNA reads TGTGCCAGCAGCTTAGAGATTAGCGGGAGCTCCTACGAGCAGTACTTC.

The chain recombines TRBV18 with TRBJ2-7; no clear D. Trimming shortened V by 8 bases and J by 5 bases, and 19 bases separated the two germline ends. In germline, CDR1 is KGHSH, CDR2 LQKENI. This CDR3 contains 14 residues. The CDR3 region is CASTPPGGVHEQYF. CDR3 coding DNA: TGTGCCAGCACTCCGCCAGGTGGAGTCCACGAGCAGTACTTC. The complete variable domain, with remaining parts taken from reference TRBV18 and TRBJ2-7, reads NAGVMQNPRHLVRRRGQEARLRCSPMKGHSHVYWYRQLPEEGLKFMVYLQKENIIDESGMPKERFSAEFPKEGPSILRIQQVVRGDSAAYFCASTPPGGVHEQYFGPGTRLTVT.

V usage is TRBV27 and J usage is TRBJ2-2; D call uncertain. Germline V gene lookup returns CDR1 MNHEY and CDR2 SMNVEV (reference sequence). There are 15 residues in the CDR3. The germline V and J ends were trimmed by 6 bases and 3 bases, with 14 bases remaining between them. CDR3 nucleotides: TGTGCCAGCAGCCCCGTTGTGGTGCACACCGGGGAGCTGTTTTTT. Translation gives CASSPVVVHTGELFF.

The rearrangement uses TRBV19 and TRBJ2-7; a weak D match, TRBD2 (6 bases). The length of the CDR3 is 13 residues. Germline CDR1 LNHDA, CDR2 SQIVND (reference sequence). Trimming left V 0 bases short and J 3 bases short, with 6 bases between. CDR3 in amino acids: CASSIERDYEQYF. The DNA for the CDR3 is TGTGCCAGTAGTATAGAGCGGGACTACGAGCAGTACTTC.